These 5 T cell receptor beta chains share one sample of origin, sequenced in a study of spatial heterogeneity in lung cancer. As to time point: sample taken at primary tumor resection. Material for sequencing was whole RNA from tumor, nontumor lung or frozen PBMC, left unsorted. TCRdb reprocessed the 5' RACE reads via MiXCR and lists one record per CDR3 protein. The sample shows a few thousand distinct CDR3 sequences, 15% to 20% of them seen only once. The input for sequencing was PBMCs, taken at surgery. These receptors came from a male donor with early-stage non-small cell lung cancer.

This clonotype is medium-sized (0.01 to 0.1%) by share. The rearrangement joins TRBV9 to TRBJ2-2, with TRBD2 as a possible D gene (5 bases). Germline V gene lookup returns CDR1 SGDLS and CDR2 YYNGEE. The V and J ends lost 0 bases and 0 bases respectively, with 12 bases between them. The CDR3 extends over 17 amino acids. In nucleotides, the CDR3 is TGTGCCAGCAGCGTAGGAAGAGGGATAGCGAACACCGGGGAGCTGTTTTTT. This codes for CASSVGRGIANTGELFF.

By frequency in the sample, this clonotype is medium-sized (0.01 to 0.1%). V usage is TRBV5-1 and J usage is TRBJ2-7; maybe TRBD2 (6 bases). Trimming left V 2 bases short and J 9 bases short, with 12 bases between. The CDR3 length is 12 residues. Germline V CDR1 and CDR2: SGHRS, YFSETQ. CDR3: CASSFEEGAQYF. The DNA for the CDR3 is TGCGCCAGCAGCTTTGAGGAGGGTGCGCAGTACTTC.

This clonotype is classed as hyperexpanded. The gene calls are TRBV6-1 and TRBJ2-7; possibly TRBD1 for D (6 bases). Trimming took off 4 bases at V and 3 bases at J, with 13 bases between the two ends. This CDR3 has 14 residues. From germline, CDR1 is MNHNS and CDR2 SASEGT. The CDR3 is CASSAGDGGYEQYF. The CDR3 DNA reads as TGTGCCAGCAGTGCAGGGGACGGAGGCTACGAGCAGTACTTC.

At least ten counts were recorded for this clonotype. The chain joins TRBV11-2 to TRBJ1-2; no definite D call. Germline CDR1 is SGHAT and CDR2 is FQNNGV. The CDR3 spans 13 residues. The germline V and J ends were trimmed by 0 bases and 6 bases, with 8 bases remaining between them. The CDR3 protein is CASSLEPGNGYTF. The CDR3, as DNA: TGTGCCAGCAGCTTAGAACCGGGGAATGGCTACACCTTC.

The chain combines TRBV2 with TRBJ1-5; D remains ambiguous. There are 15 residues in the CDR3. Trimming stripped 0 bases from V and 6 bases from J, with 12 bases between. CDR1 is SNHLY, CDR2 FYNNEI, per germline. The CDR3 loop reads CASSEALSSTQPQHF. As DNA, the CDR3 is TGTGCCAGCAGTGAAGCTTTGAGTAGTACTCAGCCCCAGCATTTT.